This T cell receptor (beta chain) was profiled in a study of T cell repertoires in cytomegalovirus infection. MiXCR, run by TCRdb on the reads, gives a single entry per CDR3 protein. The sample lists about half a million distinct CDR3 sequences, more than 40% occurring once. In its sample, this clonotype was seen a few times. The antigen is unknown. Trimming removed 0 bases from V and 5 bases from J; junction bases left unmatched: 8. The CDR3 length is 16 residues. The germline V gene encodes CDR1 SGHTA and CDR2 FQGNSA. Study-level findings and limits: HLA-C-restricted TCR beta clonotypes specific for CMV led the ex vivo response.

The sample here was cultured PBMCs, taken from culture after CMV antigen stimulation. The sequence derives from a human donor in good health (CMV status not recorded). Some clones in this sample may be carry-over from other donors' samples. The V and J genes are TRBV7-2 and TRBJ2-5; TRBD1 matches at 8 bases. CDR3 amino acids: CASSLAGQGFMETQYF. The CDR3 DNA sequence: TGTGCCAGCAGCTTAGCCGGACAGGGTTTCATGGAGACCCAGTACTTC.